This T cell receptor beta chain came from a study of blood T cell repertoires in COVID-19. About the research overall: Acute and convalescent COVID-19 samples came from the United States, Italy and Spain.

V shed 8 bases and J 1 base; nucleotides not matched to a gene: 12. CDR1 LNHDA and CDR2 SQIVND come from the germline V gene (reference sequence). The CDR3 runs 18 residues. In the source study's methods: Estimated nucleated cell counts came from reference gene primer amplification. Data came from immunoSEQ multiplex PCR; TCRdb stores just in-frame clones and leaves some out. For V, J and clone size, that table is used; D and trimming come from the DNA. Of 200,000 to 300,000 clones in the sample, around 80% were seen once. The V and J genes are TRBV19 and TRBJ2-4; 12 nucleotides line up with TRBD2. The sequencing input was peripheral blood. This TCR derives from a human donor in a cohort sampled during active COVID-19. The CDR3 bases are TGTGCCAGTGGGGATATACTCCTAGCGGGAGGGGCCAAAAACATTCAGTACTTC. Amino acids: CASGDILLAGGAKNIQYF.